A single sample gave rise to the 26 T cell receptor beta chains below, sequenced in a study of T-cell memory formation after mild COVID-19. TCRdb re-derived calls from the 5' RACE reads in MiXCR, one entry per CDR3 protein. The sample shows about 260,000 distinct CDR3 sequences, about a sixth of them seen only once. What was sequenced was PBMCs or a T cell subset sorted from them (not recorded which). The receptors originated from a man aged 18 to 30 who had mild COVID-19 (a few samples of this study predate the infection). Cell type and time point are not known.

There are a few counts of this clonotype. The chain is built from TRBV4-2 and TRBJ1-2; the D is unclear. Germline lookup yields CDR1 LGHNA and CDR2 YNFKEQ. Deletions cut 1 base from V and 8 bases from J, with 14 bases between. This CDR3 has 14 amino acids. The CDR3 sequence: CASSQGGGLRGYTF. The DNA for the CDR3 is TGTGCCAGCAGCCAAGGGGGAGGGCTCCGAGGCTACACCTTC.

V and J are TRBV12-3 or TRBV12-4 and TRBJ1-2; perhaps TRBD1 as D (5 bases). The CDR3 is 14 residues long. The V gene lost 7 bases and the J gene lost 0 bases, with 12 bases spanning the gap. CDR3 in DNA: TGTGCCAGCACCCCTCAGACAGCTAACTATGGCTACACCTTC. Translation gives CASTPQTANYGYTF.

The chain joins TRBV27 to TRBJ1-5; the D is unclear. The CDR3 has 15 amino acids. Trimming took off 3 bases at V and 2 bases at J, with 11 bases between the two ends. Germline V gives CDR1 MNHEY, CDR2 SMNVEV (reference sequence). The CDR3 DNA follows: TGTGCCAGCAGTTTCTTGAGTGAAGGCAATCAGCCCCAGCATTTT. Translation gives CASSFLSEGNQPQHF.

This chain joins TRBV6-5 and TRBJ2-1; D is unclear. The CDR3 extends over 14 amino acids. Per germline, CDR1 MNHEY and CDR2 SVGAGI. Trimming shortened V by 2 bases and J by 2 bases, and 7 bases separated the two germline ends. The CDR3 here is CASSYRPPYNEQFF. CDR3 DNA: TGTGCCAGCAGTTACAGGCCGCCCTACAATGAGCAGTTCTTC.

At least ten counts were recorded for this clonotype. This chain's CDR3 is CSISEVRAFF. Written as DNA, the CDR3 is TGCAGCATTTCGGAAGTCCGAGCTTTCTTT. The chain joins TRBV29-1 to TRBJ1-1; D not certain. CDR1 is SQVTM, CDR2 ANQGSEA, per germline. This CDR3 comprises 10 residues. Trimming stripped 8 bases from V and 10 bases from J, with 14 bases between.

This clonotype appeared a few times. The chain links TRBV20-1 to TRBJ2-3, with D unclear. The germline V gene encodes CDR1 DFQATT and CDR2 SNEGSKA (reference sequence). This CDR3 has 14 residues. V lost 6 bases, J lost 1 base, and 14 bases lay in between. Here the CDR3 DNA reads TGCAGTGCCCGAGACGGGTCGGGCACAGATACGCAGTATTTT. Residues: CSARDGSGTDTQYF.

This clonotype was seen more than once but under ten times. The chain recombines TRBV4-3 with TRBJ2-1, with D tentatively TRBD1 or TRBD2 (7 bases each). This CDR3 has 15 residues. V shed 4 bases and J shed 7 bases, with 17 bases lying between them. Germline CDR1 reads LGHNA; CDR2 reads YSLEER. CDR3: CASSPGRGPGNEQFF. Written as DNA, the CDR3 is TGCGCCAGCAGCCCTGGGAGGGGGCCGGGTAATGAGCAGTTCTTC.

There are many counts of this clonotype. CDR3 residues: CASSFGDRGQQETQYF. The CDR3 DNA reads TGTGCCAGCAGCTTTGGGGACAGGGGACAGCAAGAGACCCAGTACTTC. The J gene is TRBJ2-5, the V gene TRBV7-9; TRBD1 agrees at 10 bases. The junction had 6 bases not matched to a gene; V was cut back by 3 bases and J by 2 bases. The germline gives CDR1 SEHNR, CDR2 FQNEAQ (reference sequence). This CDR3 is 16 amino acids long.

This clonotype came up once. CDR3 amino acids: CASSLLGQGAGGANVLTF. Written as DNA, the CDR3 is TGTGCCAGCAGTTTATTGGGACAGGGGGCAGGAGGGGCCAACGTCCTGACTTTC. The genes are TRBV27 and TRBJ2-6, with 12 bases fitting TRBD1. The germline gives CDR1 MNHEY, CDR2 SMNVEV (reference sequence). With V trimmed by 1 base and J by 4 bases, 5 bases remained unmatched. This CDR3 is 18 amino acids long.

This clonotype occurred a few times. The chain recombines TRBV7-2 with TRBJ2-5, with D unresolved. The V gene lost 5 bases and the J gene lost 5 bases, with 9 bases spanning the gap. Looked up from germline, CDR1 is SGHTA and CDR2 is FQGNSA. CDR3 size: 12 residues. CDR3 nucleotide sequence: TGTGCCAGCAGCGAGAGTGGGGAGACCCAGTACTTC. Translating gives CASSESGETQYF.

The chain combines TRBV5-1 with TRBJ1-2; possibly TRBD1 for D (5 bases). The germline V and J ends were trimmed by 0 bases and 1 base, with 10 bases remaining between them. The CDR3 contains 15 residues. Per the germline V gene, CDR1 is SGHRS and CDR2 is YFSETQ. CDR3 sequence: CASSLVGTLNYGYTF. The CDR3 DNA is TGCGCCAGCAGCTTGGTCGGGACGCTTAACTATGGCTACACCTTC. Using reference TRBV5-1 and TRBJ1-2 for the parts outside the CDR3, the full variable domain is KAGVTQTPRYLIKTRGQQVTLSCSPISGHRSVSWYQQTPGQGLQFLFEYFSETQRNKGNFPGRFSGRQFSNSRSEMNVSTLELGDSALYLCASSLVGTLNYGYTFGSGTRLTVV.

This clonotype was observed a handful of times. The J gene is TRBJ2-5, the V gene TRBV27; D not certain. This CDR3 contains 15 residues. From germline, CDR1 is MNHEY and CDR2 SMNVEV (reference sequence). Trimming pared 0 bases from V and 2 bases from J, leaving 10 bases between. In DNA form, the CDR3 reads TGTGCCAGCAGTTTATCCGAACCAAAACAAGAGACCCAGTACTTC. Protein product: CASSLSEPKQETQYF.

This clonotype was detected only a few times. V and J are TRBV6-6 and TRBJ2-5; TRBD2 agrees at 10 bases. The CDR3 is 17 amino acids. Germline CDR1 MNHNY, CDR2 SVGAGI (reference sequence). V gave up 0 bases and J gave up 3 bases; unmatched junction bases: 7. The CDR3 spells CASSYSVTSGSKETQYF. CDR3 nucleotides: TGTGCCAGCAGTTACTCGGTGACTAGCGGGTCGAAAGAGACCCAGTACTTC.

The rearrangement uses TRBV4-3 and TRBJ2-1; maybe TRBD1 (5 bases). The V and J ends lost 0 bases and 10 bases respectively, with 16 bases between them. Germline loops: CDR1 LGHNA, CDR2 YSLEER. The CDR3 has 15 amino acids. CDR3 nucleotide sequence: TGCGCCAGCAGCCAAGATCTGGGGCCGTTTAACGAGCAGTTCTTC. This sequence encodes CASSQDLGPFNEQFF.

This clonotype occurred a few times. The chain uses TRBV9 and TRBJ2-3; D tentatively fits TRBD1 or TRBD2 (6 bases each). This CDR3 is 17 amino acids long. V was pared by 2 bases and J by 3 bases, with 19 bases between. Germline CDR1 SGDLS, CDR2 YYNGEE. In nucleotides, the CDR3 is TGTGCCAGCAGCGTCGCGGGAATCCAGGGGCGAACAGATACGCAGTATTTT. Its translation: CASSVAGIQGRTDTQYF.

In this sample, this clonotype turned up a few times. The chain recombines TRBV7-2 with TRBJ1-1, with D perhaps matching TRBD1 (5 bases). Germline assignment: CDR1 SGHTA and CDR2 FQGNSA. This CDR3 has 14 amino acids. Trimming stripped 0 bases from V and 6 bases from J, with 11 bases between. The CDR3 DNA sequence: TGTGCCAGCAGCTTAGCGCCGGGGGTGGCTGAAGCTTTCTTT. This encodes CASSLAPGVAEAFF. The full variable domain, rest sourced from reference TRBV7-2 and TRBJ1-1, is GAGVSQSPSNKVTEKGKDVELRCDPISGHTALYWYRQSLGQGLEFLIYFQGNSAPDKSGLPSDRFSAERTGGSVSTLTIQRTQQEDSAVYLCASSLAPGVAEAFFGQGTRLTVV.

The V gene is TRBV5-6, the J gene TRBJ2-7, with D maybe TRBD1 (5 bases). The CDR3 runs 16 residues. Deletions cut 1 base from V and 0 bases from J, with 14 bases between. Germline CDR1 SGHDT, CDR2 YYEEEE. The CDR3 spells CASSLPQQGYSYEQYF. CDR3 coding DNA: TGTGCCAGCAGCTTGCCCCAGCAGGGATACTCCTACGAGCAGTACTTC.

This clonotype was detected a few times. The rearrangement uses TRBV20-1 and TRBJ1-1, with a weak D call TRBD1 (6 bases). Trimming removed 0 bases at V and 7 bases at J, with 24 bases between. The length of the CDR3 is 17 residues. CDR1 and CDR2 from the germline V gene are DFQATT and SNEGSKA (reference sequence). Here the CDR3 DNA reads TGCAGTGCTAGAGATTTGAGGTTGGGGGCCGGTTGGGGTGAAGCTTTCTTT. Protein sequence: CSARDLRLGAGWGEAFF.

This clonotype was detected many times. The DNA of the CDR3 is TGTGCCAGCAGCTTAGGGTGGGGTGATACGCAGTATTTT. Translated, it gives CASSLGWGDTQYF. V and J are TRBV7-2 and TRBJ2-3; D remains ambiguous. Germline lookup yields CDR1 SGHTA and CDR2 FQGNSA. CDR3 size: 13 residues. V was shortened by 1 base and J by 6 bases, with 8 bases between the two germline ends.

Of note for this clonotype: Relative to the germline gene, one junction end is altered; a read error may explain this. The gene calls are TRBV7-9 and TRBJ2-5, with 7 bases identical to TRBD1. CDR1 and CDR2 (germline): SEHNR, FQNEAQ (reference sequence). The CDR3 sequence is 15 residues long. The CDR3 sequence: CASSTEEAGGYLASF. CDR3 coding DNA: TGTGCCAGCAGCACCGAGGAGGCAGGGGGATACCTGGCGTCCTTC. Variable domain in full (rest from reference TRBV7-9 and TRBJ2-5): DTGVSQNPRHKITKRGQNVTFRCDPISEHNRLYWYRQTLGQGPEFLTYFQNEAQLEKSRLLSDRFSAERPKGSFSTLEIQRTEQGDSAMYLCASSTEEAGGYLASFGPGTRLLVL.

At least ten counts were recorded for this clonotype. V and J are TRBV29-1 and TRBJ2-7; 8 bases are a match to TRBD2. CDR3 size: 12 residues. The germline gives CDR1 SQVTM, CDR2 ANQGSEA. Trimming cost V 5 bases and J 5 bases; bases outside gene matches: 5. As DNA, the CDR3 is TGCAGCGTTCAAGCGGGGGCGGACGAGCAGTACTTC. The encoded protein is CSVQAGADEQYF.

This clonotype was detected only a few times. CDR3 sequence reads: CASGGLGLTSTDTQYF. CDR3 sequence (DNA): TGTGCTAGTGGGGGACTGGGACTGACTAGCACAGATACGCAGTATTTT. V gene TRBV12-5 combines with J gene TRBJ2-3; tentatively, D is TRBD2 (6 bases). This CDR3 is built from 16 residues. CDR1 is LGHNT, CDR2 FRNRAP, per germline. V was trimmed by 6 bases and J by 0 bases, leaving 16 bases between them. Complete variable domain (other parts from reference TRBV12-5 and TRBJ2-3): DARVTQTPRHKVTEMGQEVTMRCQPILGHNTVFWYRQTMMQGLELLAYFRNRAPLDDSGMPKDRFSAEMPDATLATLKIQPSEPRDSAVYFCASGGLGLTSTDTQYFGPGTRLTVL.

The chain couples TRBV15 to TRBJ2-5; 7 bases fit TRBD2. The CDR3 consists of 15 residues. Losses at the gene ends were 2 bases for V and 4 bases for J; bases not matched to a gene: 7. CDR1 and CDR2 (germline): LNHNV, YYDKDF (reference sequence). The CDR3 DNA sequence: TGTGCCACCAGCAGAATCGGACTAGATCGAGAGACCCAGTACTTC. It encodes CATSRIGLDRETQYF.

This chain connects TRBV9 to TRBJ1-1, with D uncertain. Deletions cut 2 bases from V and 1 base from J, with 12 bases between. The germline CDR1 and CDR2 sequences are SGDLS and YYNGEE. This CDR3 region has 15 residues. In nucleotides, the CDR3 is TGTGCCAGCAGCGTTAACCCCGACCCGAACACTGAAGCTTTCTTT. It is translated as CASSVNPDPNTEAFF.

This clonotype was detected a few times. The chain combines TRBV9 with TRBJ1-1, with a possible D match to TRBD1 (5 bases). The CDR3 is 15 residues long. The germline V gene encodes CDR1 SGDLS and CDR2 YYNGEE. V lost 5 bases, J lost 1 base, and 15 bases lay in between. For the CDR3, the DNA is TGTGCCAGCAGGTCTTTGGGAACAGGGAACACTGAAGCTTTCTTT. This sequence encodes CASRSLGTGNTEAFF. Full variable domain (rest looked up from reference TRBV9 and TRBJ1-1): DSGVTQTPKHLITATGQRVTLRCSPRSGDLSVYWYQQSLDQGLQFLIQYYNGEERAKGNILERFSAQQFPDLHSELNLSSLELGDSALYFCASRSLGTGNTEAFFGQGTRLTVV.

This clonotype was seen more than once but under ten times. The gene calls are TRBV7-2 and TRBJ2-3; D may be TRBD1 (7 bases). The germline CDR1 and CDR2 sequences are SGHTA and FQGNSA. Trimming removed 5 bases from V and 3 bases from J, with 18 bases in between. The CDR3 runs 16 residues. This CDR3 is CASSHRGGAGTDTQYF. CDR3 coding DNA: TGTGCCAGCAGCCACAGGGGAGGCGCAGGAACAGATACGCAGTATTTT.